These 3 T cell receptor beta chains share one sample of origin, sequenced in a study of memory CD4+ T cells and cytomegalovirus serostatus. The sort gate was single viable CD3+CD4+CD8-CD45RO+ cells for memory CD4+ T cells. Sequencing used immunoSEQ multiplex PCR; TCRdb keeps in-frame clones, though not all of them. The table has 25,000 to 35,000 clones, around 76% seen once. Sequencing used memory CD4+ T cells from blood. The receptor set was obtained from an adult in good health and CMV-seronegative. Some clones in this sample may be carry-over from other donors' samples.

The V call is TRBV19, the J call TRBJ1-2, with 8 positions matching TRBD1. The CDR3 contains 15 residues. Germline V lookup: CDR1 LNHDA, CDR2 SQIVND (reference sequence). V lost 5 bases and J lost 2; bases outside the gene matches: 7. In DNA form, the CDR3 reads TGTGCCAGTAGTCAGAGGACAGGGACAAACTATGGCTACACCTTC. Translated: CASSQRTGTNYGYTF.

The J gene is TRBJ2-7, the V gene TRBV11-1; 7 positions match TRBD1. The V and J ends lost 5 bases and 7 bases, in that order; junction bases with no gene match: 8. The germline V gene has CDR1 SGHAT and CDR2 FQDESV (reference sequence). CDR3 length: 13 amino acids. The CDR3 nucleotides read TGTGCCAGCAGCCCAGGACAGGTCGGGGAGCAGTACTTC. Translated: CASSPGQVGEQYF.

There are a few counts of this clone. CDR3 region: CASSSDRLYGNTIYF. In nucleotides, the CDR3 is TGTGCCAGCAGTTCCGACAGATTATATGGAAACACCATATATTTT. The chain is built from TRBV6-5 and TRBJ1-3; D is possibly TRBD1 (5 bases). CDR3 size: 15 residues. Germline V gives CDR1 MNHEY, CDR2 SVGAGI. V shed 4 bases and J shed 3 bases, with 13 bases lying between them.